The 32 T cell receptor beta chains in this list originate from one sample, sequenced in a study of cytomegalovirus exposure and HLA in healthy donors. The study ran its PCR with 60 Vbeta and 13 Jbeta primers. Sequencing was performed with immunoSEQ multiplex PCR; in TCRdb, only in-frame clones are kept and a portion is missing. The sample lists around 110,000 clones, roughly 76% occurring once. The sequencing sample was made of PBMCs. These receptors all come from a woman between 45 and 60 years old in good health and CMV-seropositive.

This clone has just a few counts. The chain combines TRBV4-1 with TRBJ1-2, with D possibly TRBD1 on 6 matching bases. CDR1 is MGHRA and CDR2 is YSYEKL in the germline V gene. With 1 base removed from V and 4 bases from J, the gap between germline ends came to 16 bases. The CDR3 runs to 16 residues. This CDR3 reads CASSQGAPGVVYGYTF. CDR3 sequence (DNA): TGCGCCAGCAGCCAAGGAGCCCCAGGGGTCGTCTATGGCTACACCTTC.

The chain joins TRBV5-1 to TRBJ2-7; TRBD2 matches 10 bases. After removal of 0 bases from V and 5 bases from J, the junction contained 2 bases not matched to a gene. This CDR3 has 14 amino acids. Germline values: CDR1 SGHRS, CDR2 YFSETQ. The CDR3 region has the DNA TGCGCCAGCAGCTTGGGGCTAGCGGGGGACGAGCAGTACTTC. As protein: CASSLGLAGDEQYF.

The chain recombines TRBV5-6 with TRBJ2-5, with D tentatively TRBD2 (6 bases). This CDR3 region has 15 residues. Per germline, CDR1 SGHDT and CDR2 YYEEEE. Trimming removed 1 base at V and 4 bases at J, with 14 bases between. In nucleotides, the CDR3 is TGTGCCAGCAGCTTGCCGGGGGTATCGGGAGAGACCCAGTACTTC. Protein: CASSLPGVSGETQYF.

This clone was counted between two and nine times. This sequence joins TRBV7-9 and TRBJ2-7; D is unresolved. Germline V gene lookup returns CDR1 SEHNR and CDR2 FQNEAQ (reference sequence). This CDR3 region has 12 residues. The V gene lost 3 bases and the J gene lost 4 bases, with 7 bases spanning the gap. The CDR3 loop is CASSFLGYEQYF. The DNA for the CDR3 is TGTGCCAGCAGCTTCCTAGGTTACGAGCAGTACTTC.

This clone was recorded once. The chain has TRBV7-7 and TRBJ2-5, with a weak D call TRBD1 (5 bases). CDR1 and CDR2 (germline): SSHAT, FNYEAQ (reference sequence). V dropped 5 bases and J dropped 7 bases, with 20 bases sitting between them. This CDR3 is built from 15 residues. The CDR3 nucleotides read TGTGCCAGCAGCCCGCATACAGGACGATCGGGGACCCAGTACTTC. This translates into CASSPHTGRSGTQYF.

The chain employs TRBV7-8 and TRBJ1-3, with 7 bases identical to TRBD1. Trimming at V came to 5 bases and at J to 4 bases, leaving 5 bases not matched to a gene. The germline gives CDR1 SGHVS, CDR2 FQNEAQ. The CDR3 totals 14 residues. The CDR3 loop is CASSPQGEGNTIYF. The CDR3 coding sequence is TGTGCCAGCAGCCCCCAGGGGGAAGGAAACACCATATATTTT.

The V call is TRBV7-9, the J call TRBJ2-3; 9 nucleotides agree with TRBD1. CDR1 is SEHNR and CDR2 is FQNEAQ in the germline V gene (reference sequence). This CDR3 is 14 amino acids long. V lost 5 bases, J lost 5 bases, and 5 bases stayed unmatched. In DNA form, the CDR3 reads TGTGCCAGCAGCAGCCGACAGGGGGAAGATACGCAGTATTTT. It yields the protein CASSSRQGEDTQYF. The entire variable domain, with the rest obtained from reference TRBV7-9 and TRBJ2-3, is as follows: DTGVSQNPRHKITKRGQNVTFRCDPISEHNRLYWYRQTLGQGPEFLTYFQNEAQLEKSRLLSDRFSAERPKGSFSTLEIQRTEQGDSAMYLCASSSRQGEDTQYFGPGTRLTVL.

The rearrangement joins TRBV4-1 to TRBJ1-5; D gene ambiguous. Germline-derived CDR1 and CDR2 are MGHRA and YSYEKL. The CDR3 totals 17 residues. Trimming removed 0 bases from V and 0 bases from J, with 12 bases in between. CDR3: CASSQDWRESSNQPQHF. CDR3 bases: TGCGCCAGCAGCCAAGATTGGAGGGAGAGTAGCAATCAGCCCCAGCATTTT.

Comment on this clone: One end of the junction varies from germline; a read error may be responsible. V usage is TRBV9 and J usage is TRBJ1-6; D is perhaps TRBD1 (5 bases). The germline CDR1 and CDR2 sequences are SGDLS and YYNGEE. The CDR3 is 15 amino acids. DNA of the CDR3: TGTGCCAGCAGCAGCCAGGGACGGACTAATTCGCCCCTCCACTTT. It translates to CASSSQGRTNSPLHF. Combining the CDR3 with reference TRBV9 and TRBJ1-6 gives the whole variable domain DSGVTQTPKHLITATGQRVTLRCSPRSGDLSVYWYQQSLDQGLQFLIQYYNGEERAKGNILERFSAQQFPDLHSELNLSSLELGDSALYFCASSSQGRTNSPLHFGNGTRLTVT.

This clone was detected only a few times. This chain links TRBV9 with TRBJ1-6; D gene unclear. CDR3 length equals 13 residues. Trimming removed 0 bases at V and 7 bases at J, with 5 bases between. Germline CDR1 and CDR2: SGDLS and YYNGEE. CDR3 nucleotides: TGTGCCAGCAGCGTAGTCCTCAATTCACCCCTCCACTTT. Encoded protein: CASSVVLNSPLHF.

V gene TRBV28 combines with J gene TRBJ1-2; D is perhaps TRBD1 (5 bases). Germline V lookup: CDR1 MDHEN, CDR2 SYDVKM. V lost 6 bases to trimming and J lost 7 bases, with 21 bases between them. CDR3 length: 15 residues. The CDR3 loop is CASRVPVSPGGGYTF. CDR3 bases: TGTGCCAGCAGAGTCCCGGTCTCCCCCGGGGGTGGCTACACCTTC.

The V gene is TRBV28, the J gene TRBJ1-5; no clear D. Trimming cost V 2 bases and J 0 bases, with 5 bases left between them. Germline V gene lookup returns CDR1 MDHEN and CDR2 SYDVKM. The CDR3 consists of 14 residues. The CDR3 here is CASSLTASNQPQHF. CDR3 in DNA: TGTGCCAGCAGTTTAACAGCTAGCAATCAGCCCCAGCATTTT.

There are a few counts of this clone. This chain joins TRBV29-1 and TRBJ1-1; 7 positions agree with TRBD1. V lost 6 bases, J lost 1 base, and 5 bases stayed unmatched. CDR1 and CDR2 (germline): SQVTM, ANQGSEA. The CDR3 has 13 residues. The CDR3 DNA reads as TGCAGCGTGGTGACAGGGACGAACACTGAAGCTTTCTTT. As protein: CSVVTGTNTEAFF. The full variable domain, its missing parts supplied by reference TRBV29-1 and TRBJ1-1, is SAVISQKPSRDICQRGTSLTIQCQVDSQVTMMFWYRQQPGQSLTLIATANQGSEATYESGFVIDKFPISRPNLTFSTLTVSNMSPEDSSIYLCSVVTGTNTEAFFGQGTRLTVV.

This chain uses TRBV6-6 with TRBJ2-7; D not certain. CDR3 length equals 12 residues. Trimming took 2 bases from V and 6 from J, leaving 8 bases between them. Per the germline V gene, CDR1 is MNHNY and CDR2 is SVGAGI (reference sequence). CDR3 loop: CASSYTGGEQYF. DNA of the CDR3: TGTGCCAGCAGTTACACGGGTGGCGAGCAGTACTTC.

The count of this clone is one. The J gene is TRBJ2-3, the V gene TRBV28; D is possibly TRBD2 (7 bases). The CDR3 covers 15 residues. The germline V and J ends were trimmed by 6 bases and 6 bases, with 19 bases remaining between them. Germline V gives CDR1 MDHEN, CDR2 SYDVKM. The CDR3 nucleotides are TGTGCCAGCAGCCCCGTCGGGCGGGGGCTTGATACGCAGTATTTT. As protein: CASSPVGRGLDTQYF.

In this sample, this clone turned up a few times. The rearrangement uses TRBV7-6 and TRBJ1-1, with a weak D call TRBD1 (6 bases). Germline V gene sequence: CDR1 SGHVS, CDR2 FNYEAQ. CDR3 size: 12 residues. The germline V and J ends were trimmed by 8 bases and 4 bases, with 11 bases remaining between them. CDR3 nucleotide sequence: TGTGCCAGCGGAAAAGGGGGCACTGAAGCTTTCTTT. Its protein product is CASGKGGTEAFF.

The genes are TRBV6-5 and TRBJ1-1; 8 bases match TRBD1. The CDR3 totals 15 residues. In germline, CDR1 is MNHEY, CDR2 SVGAGI. V lost 6 bases and J lost 1; bases outside the gene matches: 7. DNA for the CDR3: TGTGCCAGCAGGCCTCGGACAGGGACGAACACTGAAGCTTTCTTT. Encoded protein: CASRPRTGTNTEAFF.

The V and J genes are TRBV7-9 and TRBJ1-4, with D possibly being TRBD1 (6 bases). Per germline, CDR1 SEHNR and CDR2 FQNEAQ (reference sequence). CDR3 size: 15 residues. With 2 bases removed from V and 2 bases from J, the gap between germline ends came to 9 bases. The CDR3 is CASSLRQVTNEKLFF. The CDR3 coding sequence is TGTGCCAGCAGCTTACGACAGGTTACTAATGAAAAACTGTTTTTT.

The V gene is TRBV11-2, the J gene TRBJ1-1; D remains unclear. Trimming shortened V by 3 bases and J by 10 bases, and 12 bases separated the two germline ends. Germline V gene lookup returns CDR1 SGHAT and CDR2 FQNNGV. The CDR3 extends over 12 amino acids. CDR3 sequence: CASSFGGFGAFF. The CDR3 DNA is TGTGCCAGCAGCTTCGGAGGGTTTGGAGCTTTCTTT.

As regards this clone: Other DNA variants within this sample encode the same CDR3. The chain links TRBV7-3 to TRBJ2-5, with 7 bases aligning to TRBD2. V shed 4 bases and J 5 bases; nucleotides not matched to a gene: 4. Germline CDR1 is SGHTA and CDR2 is FQGTGA. CDR3 size: 13 residues. The CDR3 DNA follows: TGTGCCAGCAGCTCCGGGGGGAGGGAGACCCAGTACTTC. Residues: CASSSGGRETQYF. The full variable domain, its missing parts supplied by reference TRBV7-3 and TRBJ2-5, is GAGVSQTPSNKVTEKGKYVELRCDPISGHTALYWYRQSLGQGPEFLIYFQGTGAADDSGLPNDRFFAVRPEGSVSTLKIQRTERGDSAVYLCASSSGGRETQYFGPGTRLLVL.

This chain joins TRBV5-4 and TRBJ1-2; 7 positions match TRBD1. The germline gives CDR1 SGHNT, CDR2 YYREEE (reference sequence). This CDR3 comprises 16 residues. V gave up 4 bases and J gave up 4 bases; unmatched junction bases: 13. The CDR3 reads CASSPMGQTGGYGYTF. CDR3 sequence (DNA): TGTGCCAGCAGCCCGATGGGACAGACCGGCGGCTATGGCTACACCTTC.

This chain uses TRBV2 with TRBJ2-7, with D unresolved. Trimming removed 9 bases at V and 2 bases at J, with 17 bases between. This CDR3 contains 14 residues. CDR1 is SNHLY and CDR2 is FYNNEI in the germline V gene. CDR3 region: CASTMRLPPYEQYF. The CDR3 DNA reads TGTGCCAGTACCATGAGGTTGCCACCCTACGAGCAGTACTTC.

The chain has TRBV7-9 and TRBJ2-1, with unresolved D. Germline V gene data show CDR1 as SEHNR and CDR2 as FQNEAQ (reference sequence). Between the trimmed V and J ends, which lost 1 base and 7 bases, there was a span of 11 bases. The CDR3 runs to 14 residues. The CDR3 DNA reads TGTGCCAGCAGCTTAGGCGCTTACAGTAATGAGCAGTTCTTC. Protein: CASSLGAYSNEQFF.

The V and J genes are TRBV4-2 and TRBJ1-6; TRBD1 agrees at 7 bases. V lost 0 bases and J lost 13; bases outside the gene matches: 9. Germline V gives CDR1 LGHNA, CDR2 YNFKEQ. This CDR3 is built from 15 residues. Written as DNA, the CDR3 is TGTGCCAGCAGCCAAGATCTAGGGGGCCCTCACCCCCTCCACTTT. Encoded protein: CASSQDLGGPHPLHF.

V and J are TRBV9 and TRBJ1-5, with 7 bases matching TRBD1. The germline V gene has CDR1 SGDLS and CDR2 YYNGEE. V trimming: 4 bases; J trimming: 1 base; junction bases outside the gene matches: 5. The CDR3 totals 15 residues. CDR3 residues: CASSKGGGSNQPQHF. The CDR3 coding sequence is TGTGCCAGCAGCAAAGGGGGCGGAAGCAATCAGCCCCAGCATTTT.

This chain joins TRBV18 and TRBJ2-2, with 8 bases that match TRBD1. Germline loops: CDR1 KGHSH, CDR2 LQKENI. The CDR3 totals 17 residues. After removal of 3 bases from V and 1 base from J, the junction contained 7 bases not matched to a gene. In DNA form, the CDR3 reads TGTGCCAGCTCACCCTTTGCCGGGACAGGGAACACCGGGGAGCTGTTTTTT. Amino acids: CASSPFAGTGNTGELFF.

This rearrangement joins TRBV7-3 to TRBJ1-1; 7 bases are a match to TRBD1. V lost 5 bases, J lost 5 bases, and 8 bases stayed unmatched. CDR1 is SGHTA and CDR2 is FQGTGA in the germline V gene. The CDR3 spans 14 residues. The DNA of the CDR3 is TGTGCCAGCAGCCTCACAGGGGCGGGAACTGAAGCTTTCTTT. Residues: CASSLTGAGTEAFF.

In its sample, this clone was seen a few times. V usage is TRBV28 and J usage is TRBJ1-2; D remains ambiguous. Trimming shortened V by 10 bases and J by 2 bases, and 20 bases separated the two germline ends. The CDR3 runs to 15 residues. CDR1 MDHEN and CDR2 SYDVKM come from the germline V gene. The CDR3 sequence: CATAEGIFRNYGYTF. The CDR3 DNA sequence: TGTGCCACCGCCGAGGGCATATTCAGGAACTATGGCTACACCTTC.

This rearrangement joins TRBV6-1 to TRBJ2-7, with D maybe TRBD1 (6 bases). The CDR3 totals 14 residues. V lost 6 bases and J 3 bases, leaving 15 bases between the germline ends. Per the germline V gene, CDR1 is MNHNS and CDR2 is SASEGT. CDR3 sequence (DNA): TGTGCCAGCAGGCTCGACCCAGGGGTCTACGAGCAGTACTTC. It is translated as CASRLDPGVYEQYF.

This clone was observed a single time. The chain has TRBV7-8 and TRBJ1-1, with a weak D call TRBD1 (6 bases). Trimming pared 2 bases from V and 4 bases from J, leaving 17 bases between. Germline V gene lookup returns CDR1 SGHVS and CDR2 FQNEAQ. The CDR3 has 16 residues. The CDR3 DNA follows: TGTGCCAGCAGCTTATCACGGGACACTCGAGGCACTGAAGCTTTCTTT. Translating it yields CASSLSRDTRGTEAFF.

The rearrangement joins TRBV5-5 to TRBJ1-2, with D possibly being TRBD1 (6 bases). The CDR3 has 17 residues. Germline CDR1 reads SGHKS; CDR2 reads YYEKEE (reference sequence). Trimming removed 1 base at V and 0 bases at J, with 16 bases between. CDR3 sequence (DNA): TGTGCCAGCAGCTTGCGACAGGTCCTTCCACCTAACTATGGCTACACCTTC. It translates to CASSLRQVLPPNYGYTF.

This sequence joins TRBV4-3 and TRBJ2-7; TRBD1 matches at 7 bases. This CDR3 is built from 15 residues. CDR1 is LGHNA, CDR2 YSLEER, per germline. V shed 0 bases, J shed 3 bases, and the junction held 5 bases outside the gene matches. CDR3 nucleotides: TGCGCCAGCAGCCAAGAATGGGGACAGTTCTACGAGCAGTACTTC. It specifies CASSQEWGQFYEQYF.